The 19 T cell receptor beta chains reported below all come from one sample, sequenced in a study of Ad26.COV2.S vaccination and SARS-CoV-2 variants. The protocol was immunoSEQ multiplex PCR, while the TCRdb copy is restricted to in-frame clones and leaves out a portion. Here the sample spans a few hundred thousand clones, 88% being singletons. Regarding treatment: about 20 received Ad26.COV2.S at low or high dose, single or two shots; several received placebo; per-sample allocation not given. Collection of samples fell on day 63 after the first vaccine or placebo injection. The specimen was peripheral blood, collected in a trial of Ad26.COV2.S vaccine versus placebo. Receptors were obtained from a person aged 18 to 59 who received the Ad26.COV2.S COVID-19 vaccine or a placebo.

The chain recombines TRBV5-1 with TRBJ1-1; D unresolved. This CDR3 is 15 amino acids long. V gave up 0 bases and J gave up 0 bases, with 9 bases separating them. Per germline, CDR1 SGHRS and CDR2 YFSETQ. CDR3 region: CASSLGIFMNTEAFF. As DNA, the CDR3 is TGCGCCAGCAGCTTGGGTATCTTTATGAACACTGAAGCTTTCTTT.

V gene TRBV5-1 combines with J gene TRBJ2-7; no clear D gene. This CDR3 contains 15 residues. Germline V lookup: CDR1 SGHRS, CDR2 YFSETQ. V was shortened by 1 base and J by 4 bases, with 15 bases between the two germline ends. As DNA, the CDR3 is TGCGCCAGCAGCTTGTTTGTAGTGGATCCTTACGAGCAGTACTTC. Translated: CASSLFVVDPYEQYF.

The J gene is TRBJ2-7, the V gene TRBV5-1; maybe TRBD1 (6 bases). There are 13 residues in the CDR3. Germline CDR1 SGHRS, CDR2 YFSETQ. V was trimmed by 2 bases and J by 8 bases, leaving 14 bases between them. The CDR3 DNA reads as TGCGCCAGCAGCTTTCCCGACAGGCCCAAGCAGTACTTC. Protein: CASSFPDRPKQYF. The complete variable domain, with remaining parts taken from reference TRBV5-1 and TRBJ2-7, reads KAGVTQTPRYLIKTRGQQVTLSCSPISGHRSVSWYQQTPGQGLQFLFEYFSETQRNKGNFPGRFSGRQFSNSRSEMNVSTLELGDSALYLCASSFPDRPKQYFGPGTRLTVT.

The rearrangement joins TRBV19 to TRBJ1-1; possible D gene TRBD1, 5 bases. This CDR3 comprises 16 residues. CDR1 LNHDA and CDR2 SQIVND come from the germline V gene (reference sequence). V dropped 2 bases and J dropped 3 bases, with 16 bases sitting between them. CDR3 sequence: CASSIRGEDPYTEAFF. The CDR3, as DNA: TGTGCCAGTAGTATAAGAGGGGAGGACCCCTACACTGAAGCTTTCTTT.

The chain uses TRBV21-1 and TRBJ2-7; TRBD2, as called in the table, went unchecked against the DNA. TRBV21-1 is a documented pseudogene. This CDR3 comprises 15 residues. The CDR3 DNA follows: TGTGCCAGCAGGAAGAGCGGGGCCGCCTCCTACGAGCAGTACTTC. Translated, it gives CASRKSGAASYEQYF.

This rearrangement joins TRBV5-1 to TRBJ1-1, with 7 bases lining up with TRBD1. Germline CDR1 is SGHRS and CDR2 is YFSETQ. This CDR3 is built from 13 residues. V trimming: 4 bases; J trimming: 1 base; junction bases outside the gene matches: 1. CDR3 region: CASSRTGNTEAFF. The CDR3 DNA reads TGCGCCAGCAGCCGGACAGGGAACACTGAAGCTTTCTTT.

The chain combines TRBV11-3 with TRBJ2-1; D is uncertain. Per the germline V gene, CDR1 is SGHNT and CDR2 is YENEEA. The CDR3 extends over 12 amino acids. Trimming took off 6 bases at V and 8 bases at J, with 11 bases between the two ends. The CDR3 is CASSGVTHEQFF. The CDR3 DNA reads TGTGCCAGCAGTGGGGTGACACATGAGCAGTTCTTC.

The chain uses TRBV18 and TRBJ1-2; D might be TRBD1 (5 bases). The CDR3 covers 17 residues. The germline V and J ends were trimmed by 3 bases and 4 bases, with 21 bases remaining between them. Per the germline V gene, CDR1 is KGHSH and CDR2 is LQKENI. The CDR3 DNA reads TGTGCCAGCTCACCGCAGCTCAGGACATCCCTTGGCTATGGCTACACCTTC. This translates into CASSPQLRTSLGYGYTF.

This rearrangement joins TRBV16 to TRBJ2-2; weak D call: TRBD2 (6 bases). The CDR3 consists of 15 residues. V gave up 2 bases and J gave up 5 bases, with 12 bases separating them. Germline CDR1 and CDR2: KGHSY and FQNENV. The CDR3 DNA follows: TGTGCCAGCAGCCAACGGTCGGCGGGAACCGGGGAGCTGTTTTTT. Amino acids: CASSQRSAGTGELFF.

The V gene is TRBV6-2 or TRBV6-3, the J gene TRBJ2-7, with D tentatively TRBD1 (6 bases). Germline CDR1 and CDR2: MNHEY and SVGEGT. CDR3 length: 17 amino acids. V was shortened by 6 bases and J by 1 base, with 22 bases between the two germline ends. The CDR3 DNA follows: TGTGCCAGCAGCCACCCTCGATCCGGGACACAGTCCTACGAGCAGTACTTC. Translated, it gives CASSHPRSGTQSYEQYF.

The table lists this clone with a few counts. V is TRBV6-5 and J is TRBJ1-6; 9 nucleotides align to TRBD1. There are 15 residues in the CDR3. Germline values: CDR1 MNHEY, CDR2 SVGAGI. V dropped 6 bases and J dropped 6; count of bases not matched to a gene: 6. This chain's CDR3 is CASRDRGNSNSPLHF. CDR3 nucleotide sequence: TGTGCCAGCAGGGACAGGGGTAATTCTAATTCACCCCTCCACTTT.

The CDR3 nucleotides are TGTGCCTGGAACCGGGACAGGGAGAGCGAGCAGTACTTC. Translation: CAWNRDRESEQYF. V and J are TRBV30 and TRBJ2-7; 9 bases align to TRBD1. From germline, CDR1 is GTSNPN and CDR2 SVGIG (reference sequence). CDR3 size: 13 residues. J was trimmed by 6 bases and V by 4 bases; bases with no gene match: 7.

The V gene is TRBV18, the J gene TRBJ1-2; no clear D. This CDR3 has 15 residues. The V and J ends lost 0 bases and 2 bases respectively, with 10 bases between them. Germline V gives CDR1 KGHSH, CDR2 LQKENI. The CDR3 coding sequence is TGTGCCAGCTCACCACCGGCGGGCGGGAACTATGGCTACACCTTC. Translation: CASSPPAGGNYGYTF.

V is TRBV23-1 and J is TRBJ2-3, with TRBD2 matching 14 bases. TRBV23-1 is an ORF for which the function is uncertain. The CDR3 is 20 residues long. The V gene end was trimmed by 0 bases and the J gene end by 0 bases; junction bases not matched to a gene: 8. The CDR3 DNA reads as TGCGCCAGCAGTCAATCGTGGCAAAGACTAGCGGGGGGGAGCACAGATACGCAGTATTTT. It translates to CASSQSWQRLAGGSTDTQYF.

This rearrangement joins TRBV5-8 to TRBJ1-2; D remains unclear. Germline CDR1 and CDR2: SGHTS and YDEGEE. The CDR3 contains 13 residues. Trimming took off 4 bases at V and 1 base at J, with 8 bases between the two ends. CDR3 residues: CASSHNDNYGYTF. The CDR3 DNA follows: TGTGCCAGCAGCCACAATGATAACTATGGCTACACCTTC.

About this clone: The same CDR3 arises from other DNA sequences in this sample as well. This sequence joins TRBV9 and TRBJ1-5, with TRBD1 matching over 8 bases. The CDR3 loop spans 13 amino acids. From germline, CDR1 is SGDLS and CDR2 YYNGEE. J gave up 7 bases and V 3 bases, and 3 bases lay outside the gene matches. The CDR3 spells CASSDTGGQPQHF. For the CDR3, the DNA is TGTGCCAGCAGCGACACAGGGGGACAGCCCCAGCATTTT.

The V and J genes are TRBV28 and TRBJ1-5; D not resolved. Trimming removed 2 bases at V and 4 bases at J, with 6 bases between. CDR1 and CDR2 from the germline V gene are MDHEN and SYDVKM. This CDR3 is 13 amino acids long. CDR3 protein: CASSLTRNQPQHF. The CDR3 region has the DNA TGTGCCAGCAGTTTAACGCGGAATCAGCCCCAGCATTTT.

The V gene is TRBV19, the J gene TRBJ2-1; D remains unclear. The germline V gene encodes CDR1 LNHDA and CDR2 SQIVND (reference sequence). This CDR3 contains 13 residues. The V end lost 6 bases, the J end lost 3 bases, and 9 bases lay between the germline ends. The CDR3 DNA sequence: TGTGCCAGTAGCGGTGAATTCTACAATGAGCAGTTCTTC. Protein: CASSGEFYNEQFF. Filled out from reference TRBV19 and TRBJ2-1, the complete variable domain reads DGGITQSPKYLFRKEGQNVTLSCEQNLNHDAMYWYRQDPGQGLRLIYYSQIVNDFQKGDIAEGYSVSREKKESFPLTVTSAQKNPTAFYLCASSGEFYNEQFFGPGTRLTVL.

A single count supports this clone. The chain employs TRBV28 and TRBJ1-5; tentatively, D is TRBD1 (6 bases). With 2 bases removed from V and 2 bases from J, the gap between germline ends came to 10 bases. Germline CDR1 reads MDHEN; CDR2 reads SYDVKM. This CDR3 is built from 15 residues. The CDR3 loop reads CASSLLRGGNQPQHF. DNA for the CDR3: TGTGCCAGCAGTTTACTCAGGGGTGGCAATCAGCCCCAGCATTTT.